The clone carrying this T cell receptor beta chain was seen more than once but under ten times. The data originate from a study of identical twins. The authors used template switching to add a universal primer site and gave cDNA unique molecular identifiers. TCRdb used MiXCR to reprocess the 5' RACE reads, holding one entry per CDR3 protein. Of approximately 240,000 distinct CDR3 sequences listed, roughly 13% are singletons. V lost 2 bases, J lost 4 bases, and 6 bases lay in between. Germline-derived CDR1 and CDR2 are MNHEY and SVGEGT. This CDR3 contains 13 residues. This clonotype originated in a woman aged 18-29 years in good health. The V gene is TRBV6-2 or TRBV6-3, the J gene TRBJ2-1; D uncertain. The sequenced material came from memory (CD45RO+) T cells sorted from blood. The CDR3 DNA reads TGTGCCAGCAGTTACCTACTTTACAATGAGCAGTTCTTC. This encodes CASSYLLYNEQFF.